The rows below give T cell receptor beta chains drawn from one sample of a study of T cell responses to AZD1222 COVID-19 vaccine. Sequencing was performed with immunoSEQ multiplex PCR; in TCRdb, only in-frame clones are kept and a portion is missing. The table records 150,000 or so clones, 88% of them present only once. Sequenced material: peripheral blood, taken on day 0 of AZD1222 vaccination. Every receptor here comes from an adult in good health. Both conserved end residues are part of each CDR3. The D gene is left open where the match is weak. Clone size is stated in some rows and not others, as once, few, many or a class when expanded.

TRBV25-1	-	TRBJ1-4	-	14	TGTGCCAGCGCCCTGGCAGGTGGCAATGAAAAACTGTTTTTT	CASALAGGNEKLFF
TRBV5-1	TRBD2	TRBJ2-3	once	16	TGCGCCAGCAGCTTGGCCTTGGCGGGAGGGTCAGATACGCAGTATTTT	CASSLALAGGSDTQYF
TRBV4-2	TRBD2	TRBJ2-7	few	14	TGTGCCAGCAGGCGGCGGGAGGGTACCTACGAGCAGTACTTC	CASRRREGTYEQYF
TRBV28	-	TRBJ1-6	-	13	TGTGCCAGCACGAGGGAGGCAGGCTCACCCCTCCACTTT	CASTREAGSPLHF
TRBV30	TRBD1	TRBJ2-7	-	13	TGTGCCTGGAGTGTCCAGGGGGCTTACGAGCAGTACTTC	CAWSVQGAYEQYF
TRBV7-9	-	TRBJ1-2	-	13	TGTGCCAGCAGCTTGACTACACTCTATGGCTACACCTTC	CASSLTTLYGYTF
TRBV7-8	-	TRBJ2-7	few	14	TGTGCCAGCAGCCCCGCTTTGGGGTCCTACGAGCAGTACTTC	CASSPALGSYEQYF
TRBV4-3	TRBD1	TRBJ2-7	-	16	TGCGCCAGCAGCCAAGAGGCCCGACAGGGAACCTACGAGCAGTACTTC	CASSQEARQGTYEQYF
TRBV7-8	-	TRBJ2-7	once	13	TGTGCCAGCAGCAACCGACTGATCTACGAGCAGTACTTC	CASSNRLIYEQYF
TRBV12-3/TRBV12-4	-	TRBJ1-5	-	13	TGTGCCAGCAGTTTAGGGGGGGATCAGCCCCAGCATTTT	CASSLGGDQPQHF
TRBV7-2	TRBD2	TRBJ2-2	-	15	TGTGCCAGCAGCTTAGTGGGGACTAGCACCGGGGAGCTGTTTTTT	CASSLVGTSTGELFF
TRBV4-1	TRBD2	TRBJ2-3	-	15	TGCGCCAGCAGCCCGGGACTAGCGGGAGCAGATACGCAGTATTTT	CASSPGLAGADTQYF
TRBV7-3	TRBD2	TRBJ2-7	-	14	TGTGCCAGCAGCTTAGACGGGAGGGCCTACGAGCAGTACTTC	CASSLDGRAYEQYF
TRBV27	-	TRBJ1-6	few	14	TGTGCCAGCAGTTTCTTGTTCGATAATTCACCCCTCCACTTT	CASSFLFDNSPLHF
TRBV7-8	TRBD2	TRBJ2-3	-	19	TGTGCCAGCAGCCCCCTGGGACTAGCGGGAGGGCCCAGCACAGATACGCAGTATTTT	CASSPLGLAGGPSTDTQYF
TRBV15	TRBD2	TRBJ2-1	-	16	TGTGCCACCAGCAGAGATAAGGCGGGAGGGCTAAATGAGCAGTTCTTC	CATSRDKAGGLNEQFF
TRBV9	TRBD2	TRBJ2-2	-	16	TGTGCCAGCAGCCCTCAGGCGGGAGTCGGCACCGGGGAGCTGTTTTTT	CASSPQAGVGTGELFF